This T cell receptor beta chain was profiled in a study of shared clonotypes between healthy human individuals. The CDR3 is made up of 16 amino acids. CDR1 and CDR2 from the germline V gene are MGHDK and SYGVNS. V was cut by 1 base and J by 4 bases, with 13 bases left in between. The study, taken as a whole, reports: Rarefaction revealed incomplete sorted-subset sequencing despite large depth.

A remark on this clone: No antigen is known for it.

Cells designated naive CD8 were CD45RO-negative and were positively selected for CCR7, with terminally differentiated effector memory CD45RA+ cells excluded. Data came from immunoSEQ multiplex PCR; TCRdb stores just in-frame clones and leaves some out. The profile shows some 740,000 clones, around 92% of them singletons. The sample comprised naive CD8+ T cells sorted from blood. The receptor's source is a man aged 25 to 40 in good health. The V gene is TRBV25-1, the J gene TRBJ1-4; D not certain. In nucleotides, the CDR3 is TGTGCCAGCAGTGAATCCGGGGAAGGCTTTAATGAAAAACTGTTTTTT. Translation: CASSESGEGFNEKLFF.